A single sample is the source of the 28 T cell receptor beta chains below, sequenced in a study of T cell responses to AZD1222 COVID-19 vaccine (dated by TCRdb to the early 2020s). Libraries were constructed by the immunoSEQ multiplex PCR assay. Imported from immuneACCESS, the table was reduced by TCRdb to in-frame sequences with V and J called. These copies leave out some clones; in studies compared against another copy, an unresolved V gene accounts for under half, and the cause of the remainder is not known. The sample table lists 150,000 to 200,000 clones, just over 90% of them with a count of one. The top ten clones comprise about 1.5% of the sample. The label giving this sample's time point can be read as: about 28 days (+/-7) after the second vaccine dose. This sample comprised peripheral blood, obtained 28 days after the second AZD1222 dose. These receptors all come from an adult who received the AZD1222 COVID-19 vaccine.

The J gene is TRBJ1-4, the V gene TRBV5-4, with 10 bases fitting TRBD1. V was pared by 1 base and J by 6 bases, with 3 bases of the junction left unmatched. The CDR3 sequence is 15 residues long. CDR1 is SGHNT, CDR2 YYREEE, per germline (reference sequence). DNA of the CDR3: TGTGCCAGCAGCTTGAAAGGGACAGGGGATGAAAAACTGTTTTTT. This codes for CASSLKGTGDEKLFF.

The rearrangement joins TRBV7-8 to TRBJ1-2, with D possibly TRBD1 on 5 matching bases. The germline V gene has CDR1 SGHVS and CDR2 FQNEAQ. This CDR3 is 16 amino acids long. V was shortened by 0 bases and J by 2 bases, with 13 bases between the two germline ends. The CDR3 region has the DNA TGTGCCAGCAGCTTAGCGCTTCGGGACCTAAACTATGGCTACACCTTC. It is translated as CASSLALRDLNYGYTF.

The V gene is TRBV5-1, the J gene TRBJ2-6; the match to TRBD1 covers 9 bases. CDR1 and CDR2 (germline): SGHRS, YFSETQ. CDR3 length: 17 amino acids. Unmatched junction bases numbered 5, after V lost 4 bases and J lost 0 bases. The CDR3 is CASSAGQGSSGANVLTF. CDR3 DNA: TGCGCCAGCAGCGCGGGACAGGGCAGCTCTGGGGCCAACGTCCTGACTTTC.

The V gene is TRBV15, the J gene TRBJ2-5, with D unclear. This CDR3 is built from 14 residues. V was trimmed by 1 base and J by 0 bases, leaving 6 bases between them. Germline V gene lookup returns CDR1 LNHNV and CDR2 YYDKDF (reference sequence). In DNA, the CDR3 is TGTGCCACCAGCAGAGCGACGTACCAAGAGACCCAGTACTTC. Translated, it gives CATSRATYQETQYF.

CDR3 in amino acids: CASSQEYSGAYEQYF. The CDR3 nucleotides are TGTGCCAGCAGCCAAGAGTACAGCGGGGCCTACGAGCAGTACTTC. The chain couples TRBV4-2 to TRBJ2-7; 7 bases agree with TRBD2. The length of the CDR3 is 15 residues. Germline V CDR1 and CDR2: LGHNA, YNFKEQ. V lost 0 bases to trimming and J lost 2 bases; unmatched junction nucleotides: 4.

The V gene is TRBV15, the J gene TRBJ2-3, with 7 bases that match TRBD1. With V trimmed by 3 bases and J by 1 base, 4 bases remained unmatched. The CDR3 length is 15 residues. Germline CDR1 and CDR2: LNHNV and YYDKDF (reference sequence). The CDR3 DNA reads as TGTGCCACCAGCAGCAACAGGGGAGGCACAGATACGCAGTATTTT. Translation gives CATSSNRGGTDTQYF.

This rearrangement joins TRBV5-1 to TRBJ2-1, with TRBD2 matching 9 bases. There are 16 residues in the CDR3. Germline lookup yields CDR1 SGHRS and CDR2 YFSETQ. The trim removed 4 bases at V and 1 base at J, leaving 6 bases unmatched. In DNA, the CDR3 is TGCGCCAGCAGCACGGGACTAGCTGTTTCCTACAATGAGCAGTTCTTC. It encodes CASSTGLAVSYNEQFF.

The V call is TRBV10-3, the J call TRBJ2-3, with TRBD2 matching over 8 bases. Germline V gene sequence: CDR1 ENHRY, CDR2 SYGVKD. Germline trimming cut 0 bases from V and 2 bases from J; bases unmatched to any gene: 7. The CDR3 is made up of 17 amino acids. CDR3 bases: TGTGCCATCAGTGAGTCGGGAACTAGCGGTGCCACAGATACGCAGTATTTT. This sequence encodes CAISESGTSGATDTQYF.

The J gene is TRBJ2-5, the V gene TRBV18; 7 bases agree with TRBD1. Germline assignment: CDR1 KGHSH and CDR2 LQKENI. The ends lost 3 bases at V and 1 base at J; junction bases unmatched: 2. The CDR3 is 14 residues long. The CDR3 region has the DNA TGTGCCAGCTCACCTGGACAGGCCCAAGAGACCCAGTACTTC. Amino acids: CASSPGQAQETQYF.

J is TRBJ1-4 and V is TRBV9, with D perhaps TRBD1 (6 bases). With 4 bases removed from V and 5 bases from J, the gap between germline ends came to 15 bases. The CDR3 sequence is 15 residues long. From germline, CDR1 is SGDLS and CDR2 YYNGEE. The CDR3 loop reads CASSPQGHGNEKLFF. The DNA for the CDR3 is TGTGCCAGCAGCCCTCAGGGGCATGGGAATGAAAAACTGTTTTTT.

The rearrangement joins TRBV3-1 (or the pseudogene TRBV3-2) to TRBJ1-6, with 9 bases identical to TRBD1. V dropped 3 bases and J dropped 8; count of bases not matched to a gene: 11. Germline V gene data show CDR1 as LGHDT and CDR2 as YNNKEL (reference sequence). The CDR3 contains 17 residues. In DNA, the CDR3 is TGTGCCAGCAGCCACTATTCTACAGGGGGCAGGGATTCACCCCTCCACTTT. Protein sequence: CASSHYSTGGRDSPLHF.

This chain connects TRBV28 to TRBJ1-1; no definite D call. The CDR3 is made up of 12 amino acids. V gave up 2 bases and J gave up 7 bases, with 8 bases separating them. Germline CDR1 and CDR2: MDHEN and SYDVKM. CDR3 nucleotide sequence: TGTGCCAGCAGTTTAAAGGGATTTGAAGCTTTCTTT. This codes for CASSLKGFEAFF.

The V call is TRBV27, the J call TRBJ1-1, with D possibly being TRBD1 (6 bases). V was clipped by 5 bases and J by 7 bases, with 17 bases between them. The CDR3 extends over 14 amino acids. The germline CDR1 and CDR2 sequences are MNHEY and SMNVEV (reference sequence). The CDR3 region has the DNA TGTGCCAGCAGTCCCTTGGGGGCCCGCTATGAAGCTTTCTTT. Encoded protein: CASSPLGARYEAFF.

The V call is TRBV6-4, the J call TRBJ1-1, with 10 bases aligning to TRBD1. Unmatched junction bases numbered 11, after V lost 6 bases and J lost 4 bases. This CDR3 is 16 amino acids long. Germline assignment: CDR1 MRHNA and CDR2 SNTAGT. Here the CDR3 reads CASSNRIGQGGTEAFF. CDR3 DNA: TGTGCCAGCAGCAACCGTATCGGACAGGGGGGCACTGAAGCTTTCTTT.

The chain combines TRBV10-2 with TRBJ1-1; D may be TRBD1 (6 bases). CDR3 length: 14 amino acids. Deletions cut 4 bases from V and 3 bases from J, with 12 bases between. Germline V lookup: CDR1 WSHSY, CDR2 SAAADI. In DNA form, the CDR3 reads TGCGCCAGCAGTGTACGGGGGCGGGACACTGAAGCTTTCTTT. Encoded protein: CASSVRGRDTEAFF.

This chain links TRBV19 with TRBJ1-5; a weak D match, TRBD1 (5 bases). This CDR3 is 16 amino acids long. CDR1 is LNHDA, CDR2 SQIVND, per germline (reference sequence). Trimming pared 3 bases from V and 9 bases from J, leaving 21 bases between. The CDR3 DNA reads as TGTGCCAGTAGTATCATATCTACACAGGTTCAGGGGCCCCAGCATTTT. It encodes CASSIISTQVQGPQHF. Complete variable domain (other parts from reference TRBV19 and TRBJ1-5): DGGITQSPKYLFRKEGQNVTLSCEQNLNHDAMYWYRQDPGQGLRLIYYSQIVNDFQKGDIAEGYSVSREKKESFPLTVTSAQKNPTAFYLCASSIISTQVQGPQHFGDGTRLSIL.

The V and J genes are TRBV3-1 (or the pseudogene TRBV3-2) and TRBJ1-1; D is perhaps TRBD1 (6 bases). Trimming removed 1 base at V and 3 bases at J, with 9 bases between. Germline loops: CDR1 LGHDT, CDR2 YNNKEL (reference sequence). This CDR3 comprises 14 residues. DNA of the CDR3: TGTGCCAGCAGCCAAGGGTCAGGGGACACTGAAGCTTTCTTT. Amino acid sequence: CASSQGSGDTEAFF.

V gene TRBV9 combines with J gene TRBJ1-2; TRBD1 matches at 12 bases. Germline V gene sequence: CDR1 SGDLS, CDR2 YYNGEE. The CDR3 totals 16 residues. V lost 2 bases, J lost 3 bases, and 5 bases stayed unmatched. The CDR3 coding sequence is TGTGCCAGCAGCGTGCCAGGGACAGGGGGCTACTATGGCTACACCTTC. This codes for CASSVPGTGGYYGYTF.

The CDR3 nucleotides read TGTGCCAGCAGCTTCGATGGGGGATTTGTGTACAATGAGCAGTTCTTC. It is translated as CASSFDGGFVYNEQFF. This chain links TRBV7-9 with TRBJ2-1; tentatively, D is TRBD1 or TRBD2 (5 bases each). V lost 3 bases and J 4 bases, leaving 16 bases between the germline ends. This CDR3 region has 16 residues. Germline V gene lookup returns CDR1 SEHNR and CDR2 FQNEAQ (reference sequence). Combining the CDR3 with reference TRBV7-9 and TRBJ2-1 gives the whole variable domain DTGVSQNPRHKITKRGQNVTFRCDPISEHNRLYWYRQTLGQGPEFLTYFQNEAQLEKSRLLSDRFSAERPKGSFSTLEIQRTEQGDSAMYLCASSFDGGFVYNEQFFGPGTRLTVL.

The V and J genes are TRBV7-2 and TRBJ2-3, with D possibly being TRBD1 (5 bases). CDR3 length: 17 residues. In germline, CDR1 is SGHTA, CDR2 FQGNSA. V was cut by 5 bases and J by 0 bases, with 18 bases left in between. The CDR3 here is CASSNSRGRSSTDTQYF. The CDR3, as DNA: TGTGCCAGCAGCAACAGTAGGGGAAGATCTAGCACAGATACGCAGTATTTT.

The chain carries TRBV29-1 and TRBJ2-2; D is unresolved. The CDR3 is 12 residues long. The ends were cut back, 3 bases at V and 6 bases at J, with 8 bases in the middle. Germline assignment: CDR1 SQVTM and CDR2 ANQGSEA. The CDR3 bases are TGCAGCGTTGATGGTTTGTCCGGGGAGCTGTTTTTT. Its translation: CSVDGLSGELFF.

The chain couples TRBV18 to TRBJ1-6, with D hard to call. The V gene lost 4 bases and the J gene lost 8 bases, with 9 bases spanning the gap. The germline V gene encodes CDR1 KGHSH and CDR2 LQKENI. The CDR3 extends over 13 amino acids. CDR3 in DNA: TGTGCCAGCTCACACAACCGGGATTCACCCCTCCACTTT. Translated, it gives CASSHNRDSPLHF.

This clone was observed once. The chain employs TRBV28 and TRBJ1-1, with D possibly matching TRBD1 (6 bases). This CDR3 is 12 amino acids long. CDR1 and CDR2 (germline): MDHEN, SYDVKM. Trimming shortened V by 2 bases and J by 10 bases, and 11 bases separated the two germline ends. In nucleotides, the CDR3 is TGTGCCAGCAGTTTACCCGGGACATCAGCTTTCTTT. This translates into CASSLPGTSAFF.

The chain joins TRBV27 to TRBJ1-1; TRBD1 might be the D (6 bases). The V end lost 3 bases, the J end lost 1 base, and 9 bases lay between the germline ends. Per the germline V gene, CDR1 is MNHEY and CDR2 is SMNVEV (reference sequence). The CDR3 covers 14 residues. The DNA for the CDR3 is TGTGCCAGCAGTTTGGTAGGGGGGAACACTGAAGCTTTCTTT. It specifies CASSLVGGNTEAFF.

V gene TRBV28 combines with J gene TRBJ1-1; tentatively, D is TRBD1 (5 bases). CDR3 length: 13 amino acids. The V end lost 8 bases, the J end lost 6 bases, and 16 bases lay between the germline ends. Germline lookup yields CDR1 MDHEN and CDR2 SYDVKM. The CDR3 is CASGTPGIPEAFF. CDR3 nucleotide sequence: TGTGCCAGCGGGACCCCAGGGATTCCTGAAGCTTTCTTT.

This CDR3 is CASSPGLAGGDKTQYF. The DNA for the CDR3 is TGTGCCAGCAGTCCCGGGCTGGCGGGAGGGGACAAGACCCAGTACTTC. The V call is TRBV5-4, the J call TRBJ2-5, with TRBD2 identical over 9 bases. Trimming at V came to 5 bases and at J to 6 bases, leaving 14 bases not matched to a gene. The CDR3 sequence is 16 residues long. The V gene's germline CDR1 is SGHNT and CDR2 YYREEE (reference sequence).

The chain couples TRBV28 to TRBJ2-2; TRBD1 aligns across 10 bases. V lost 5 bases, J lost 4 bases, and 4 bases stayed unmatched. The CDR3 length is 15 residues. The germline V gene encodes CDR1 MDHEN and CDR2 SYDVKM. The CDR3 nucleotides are TGTGCCAGCAGTCAGCGACAGGGGGCCACCGGGGAGCTGTTTTTT. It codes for CASSQRQGATGELFF.

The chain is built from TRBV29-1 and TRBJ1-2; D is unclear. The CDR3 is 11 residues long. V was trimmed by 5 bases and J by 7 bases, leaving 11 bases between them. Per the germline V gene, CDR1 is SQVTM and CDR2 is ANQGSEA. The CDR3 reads CSVYGSFGYTF. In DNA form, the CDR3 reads TGCAGCGTTTACGGGTCTTTTGGCTACACCTTC.